This is a list of T cell receptor beta chains from one sample in a study of T cells after yellow fever vaccination. TCRdb recomputed calls from the 5' RACE reads with MiXCR, one row per CDR3 protein. The table lists around 310,000 distinct CDR3 sequences, 4% of them singletons. The input for sequencing was PBMCs, taken 5 days after the yellow fever booster vaccination. The receptors were sampled from a man aged 18-30 years who received the YFV17D yellow fever vaccine. Both conserved end residues are part of each CDR3. D genes are given only for firm matches. Clone size, where shown, is once, few, many, or a class for clones that have expanded.

CDR3	DNA	V	J	size	D
CASSSPGTGVNEQFF	TGTGCCAGCAGCTCGCCCGGGACAGGGGTGAATGAGCAGTTCTTC	TRBV7-9	TRBJ2-1	many	TRBD1
CASSTSGTDYATNEKLFF	TGTGCCAGCAGCACTTCCGGGACGGACTATGCAACTAATGAAAAACTGTTTTTT	TRBV7-9	TRBJ1-4	many	NA
CASRQARYPNSYEQYF	TGTGCCAGCAGGCAGGCCCGATACCCCAATTCCTACGAGCAGTACTTC	TRBV12-3/TRBV12-4	TRBJ2-7	many	NA
CASSYSLTAGYGYTF	TGTGCCAGCAGTTACTCGTTGACGGCTGGCTATGGCTACACCTTC	TRBV6-5	TRBJ1-2	many	NA
CASSPQGIHTDTQYF	TGTGCCAGCAGCCCACAGGGAATTCACACAGATACGCAGTATTTT	TRBV7-3	TRBJ2-3	NA	NA
CASSKIDGAWNEQFF	TGTGCCAGCAGCAAAATCGACGGGGCTTGGAATGAGCAGTTCTTC	TRBV9	TRBJ2-1	NA	NA
CASSLEAQLEQYF	TGCGCCAGCAGCTTGGAGGCACAGCTTGAGCAGTACTTC	TRBV5-1	TRBJ2-7	few	NA
CASSLLPLGQKETQYF	TGCGCCAGCAGCTTGCTGCCCCTTGGGCAGAAAGAGACCCAGTACTTC	TRBV5-1	TRBJ2-5	many	NA
CSVPTGDANTEAFF	TGCAGCGTGCCGACAGGGGACGCGAACACTGAAGCTTTCTTT	TRBV29-1	TRBJ1-1	many	TRBD1
CASSVTVSRSDTQYF	TGCGCCAGCAGCGTCACCGTTAGCCGAAGCGATACGCAGTATTTT	TRBV5-1	TRBJ2-3	few	NA
CASSPRQTTTNYGYTF	TGTGCCAGCAGCCCGCGCCAGACGACGACCAACTATGGCTACACCTTC	TRBV6-2/TRBV6-3	TRBJ1-2	NA	NA
CASSQARDRVRNSPLHF	TGTGCCAGCAGCCAGGCACGGGACAGGGTGCGGAATTCACCCCTCCACTTT	TRBV4-2	TRBJ1-6	many	TRBD1
CASSHRLGGSGNTIYF	TGCGCCAGCAGCCACCGTTTGGGGGGCTCTGGAAACACCATATATTTT	TRBV4-3	TRBJ1-3	many	NA
CASRTGDSYEQYF	TGTGCCTCCCGGACAGGGGATTCCTACGAGCAGTACTTC	TRBV10-3	TRBJ2-7	few	TRBD1
CASSDPGGPGDTQYF	TGTGCCAGCAGTGACCCAGGGGGGCCAGGGGATACGCAGTATTTT	TRBV25-1	TRBJ2-3	NA	NA
CASTGQSNTEAFF	TGTGCCAGCACCGGACAGTCGAACACTGAAGCTTTCTTT	TRBV6-5	TRBJ1-1	NA	NA